These T cell receptor beta chains were read from a single sample in a study of PD-1 blockade in classical Hodgkin lymphoma. Sequencing was performed with immunoSEQ multiplex PCR; in TCRdb, only in-frame clones are kept and a portion is missing. The sample gives nearly 55,000 clones, approximately 81% of which show up once; under 20% is in the top ten. Sequenced here: peripheral blood mononuclear cells (PBMCs), sampled at baseline. These receptors all stem from a human donor with classical Hodgkin lymphoma. CDR3s leave out the opening cysteine and the closing phenylalanine or tryptophan. Part of the rows lack a size; the others show once, few, many or a class for expanded clones.

V	size	J	CDR3
TRBV9	.	TRBJ1-2	ASSEGTGTDYGYT
TRBV7-9	.	TRBJ2-2	ASSIRGHDNTGELF
TRBV27	few	TRBJ2-1	ASSFRGQGRFQF
TRBV4-1	few	TRBJ2-2	ASSQDMTGGVYTGELF
TRBV11-3	once	TRBJ2-5	ASSARQGQETQY
TRBV5-8	.	TRBJ2-5	ASSEPGAQY
TRBV6-5	.	TRBJ2-3	ASSYSGQGADTQY
TRBV30	.	TRBJ2-1	AWSVRLANKQF
TRBV6-4	.	TRBJ2-1	ASSDTVVDEQF
TRBV11-2	.	TRBJ1-5	ASSLETNQPQH
TRBV11-3	.	TRBJ2-7	ASSYWGVSYEQY
TRBV19	.	TRBJ1-6	ASSTTGLRSPLH
TRBV29-1	.	TRBJ2-1	SVEGDGLNEQF
TRBV11-3	.	TRBJ1-2	ASSPRLGQGTNYGYT
TRBV10-1	.	TRBJ2-2	ASSAGTGVTGELF
TRBV9	many	TRBJ1-1	ASSVVPGGNTEAF
TRBV2	.	TRBJ2-5	ASPKSSGEETQY
TRBV5-6	once	TRBJ1-3	ASSLGTGYEPGNTIY
TRBV19	.	TRBJ2-3	ASSTTSGRVGTQY
TRBV4-2	.	TRBJ2-3	ASSPERYSLTDTQY
TRBV7-9	.	TRBJ1-3	ASSFLNSGNTIY
TRBV11-3	.	TRBJ2-1	ASSLVGFNEQF
TRBV11-2	few	TRBJ2-7	ASSSSGGGLDEQY
TRBV6-5	.	TRBJ2-3	ANTQGREETDTQY
TRBV27	.	TRBJ2-7	ASMELSYEQY
TRBV4-3	once	TRBJ1-1	ASSRGRGQGDTEAF
TRBV19	.	TRBJ2-4	ASSIPVAGKVQY
TRBV7-9	.	TRBJ1-1	ASSSRPYGQMNTEAF
TRBV10-3	.	TRBJ2-7	AISETVGLAYEQY
TRBV19	.	TRBJ1-5	ASSTPITGLSNQPQH
TRBV2	.	TRBJ1-2	ASRQEDYGYT